This is a list of T cell receptor beta chains from one sample in a study of blood T cell repertoires in COVID-19. TCRdb's table, derived via immunoSEQ multiplex PCR, lists solely in-frame clones and lacks some. The repertoire holds over 45,000 clones, with 75% to 85% as singletons. Sequencing was done on a sample of peripheral blood. Every receptor here comes from a human donor in a cohort sampled during active COVID-19. Both conserved end residues are part of each CDR3. D genes are given only for firm matches. Size is omitted from some rows. Given values are once, few, many or a class for expanded clones.

d_call: TRBD1
clone_size: -
v_call: TRBV9
j_call: TRBJ1-1
cdr3_nt: TGTGCCAGCAGCGTAGCGGGGACAGGGAAGGGGCTGGACACTGAAGCTTTCTTT
cdr3_aa: CASSVAGTGKGLDTEAFF

d_call: -
clone_size: -
v_call: TRBV30
j_call: TRBJ2-7
cdr3_nt: TGTGCCTGGGAGAAAACCGGGGTTGATCTCCCGCAGTACTTC
cdr3_aa: CAWEKTGVDLPQYF

d_call: -
clone_size: -
v_call: TRBV5-1
j_call: TRBJ2-3
cdr3_nt: TGCGCCAGCAGCTCGCAGGGGTCGGGCACAGATACGCAGTATTTT
cdr3_aa: CASSSQGSGTDTQYF

d_call: -
clone_size: -
v_call: TRBV5-1
j_call: TRBJ1-1
cdr3_nt: TGCGCCAGCAGCTTGGAAGGAGACCTGAACACTGAAGCTTTCTTT
cdr3_aa: CASSLEGDLNTEAFF

d_call: -
clone_size: -
v_call: TRBV28
j_call: TRBJ2-7
cdr3_nt: TGTGCCAGCAGTTTCAGGGATCGTACTGCAGCCTTACTCTACGAGCAGTACTTC
cdr3_aa: CASSFRDRTAALLYEQYF

d_call: TRBD2
clone_size: -
v_call: TRBV5-1
j_call: TRBJ2-1
cdr3_nt: TGCGCCAGCAGCTTGACATTAGCGGGAGGGGGCAATGAGCAGTTCTTC
cdr3_aa: CASSLTLAGGGNEQFF

d_call: TRBD2
clone_size: -
v_call: TRBV12-5
j_call: TRBJ2-1
cdr3_nt: TGTGCTAGTGGCTCTACTAGCGGCCCCAATGAGCAGTTCTTC
cdr3_aa: CASGSTSGPNEQFF

d_call: TRBD1
clone_size: -
v_call: TRBV6-5
j_call: TRBJ1-2
cdr3_nt: TGTGCCAGCAGTTCGGGACAGGTGCTCTATGGCTACACCTTC
cdr3_aa: CASSSGQVLYGYTF

d_call: TRBD2
clone_size: -
v_call: TRBV30
j_call: TRBJ2-1
cdr3_nt: TGTGCCTGGAGTAGGACTAGCGGGAGGGTAACCTACAATGAGCAGTTCTTC
cdr3_aa: CAWSRTSGRVTYNEQFF

d_call: TRBD2
clone_size: -
v_call: TRBV28
j_call: TRBJ2-1
cdr3_nt: TGTGCCAGCAGCACTAAGTTCCTAAGCGCGGGAGCCCACTACAATGAGCAGTTCTTC
cdr3_aa: CASSTKFLSAGAHYNEQFF

d_call: -
clone_size: -
v_call: TRBV5-1
j_call: TRBJ2-3
cdr3_nt: TGCGCCAGCAGCTTGGGGATAGCCTCGGATACGCAGTATTTT
cdr3_aa: CASSLGIASDTQYF

d_call: TRBD2
clone_size: -
v_call: TRBV27
j_call: TRBJ2-1
cdr3_nt: TGTGCCAGCAGTTTAAATACCGGGACTAGCGGGAGTAATCCCAGGATCTTC
cdr3_aa: CASSLNTGTSGSNPRIF

d_call: TRBD1
clone_size: -
v_call: TRBV9
j_call: TRBJ2-7
cdr3_nt: TGTGCCAGCAGCGTCTCCGGGACAGGGGACCACGAGCAGTACTTC
cdr3_aa: CASSVSGTGDHEQYF

d_call: TRBD1
clone_size: -
v_call: TRBV3-1/TRBV3-2
j_call: TRBJ2-1
cdr3_nt: TGTGCCAGCAGCTCCCATTCCCGGGACAGGGGGCGGGGGGGCCAGTTCTTC
cdr3_aa: CASSSHSRDRGRGGQFF

d_call: TRBD1
clone_size: -
v_call: TRBV9
j_call: TRBJ1-5
cdr3_nt: TGTGCCAGCAGCGTAGGGACAGGGGATAGCAATCAGCCCCAGCATTTT
cdr3_aa: CASSVGTGDSNQPQHF

d_call: TRBD2
clone_size: -
v_call: TRBV29-1
j_call: TRBJ2-3
cdr3_nt: TGCACCGGGACTAGCGGGAGACGAGATACGCAGTATTTT
cdr3_aa: CTGTSGRRDTQYF

d_call: -
clone_size: -
v_call: TRBV29-1
j_call: TRBJ2-5
cdr3_nt: TGCAGCGTTGAAGAAGGGGTGGAGACCCAGTACTTC
cdr3_aa: CSVEEGVETQYF

d_call: TRBD1
clone_size: -
v_call: TRBV29-1
j_call: TRBJ2-7
cdr3_nt: TGCAGCGTCGGATCCCTGACAGGGCTCTCCTACGAGCAGTACTTC
cdr3_aa: CSVGSLTGLSYEQYF

d_call: -
clone_size: -
v_call: TRBV7-6
j_call: TRBJ1-6
cdr3_nt: TGTGCCAGCAGCTTAATCCCCCCCGACAGGCTGACCTCCTATAATTCACCCCTCCACTTT
cdr3_aa: CASSLIPPDRLTSYNSPLHF

d_call: -
clone_size: -
v_call: TRBV4-2
j_call: TRBJ1-3
cdr3_nt: TGTGCCAGCAGCCAAATATCACAGGGCGGTGGAAACACCATATATTTT
cdr3_aa: CASSQISQGGGNTIYF

d_call: -
clone_size: -
v_call: TRBV29-1
j_call: TRBJ2-3
cdr3_nt: TGCAGCGTTGACCCACAGGGCACAGATACGCAGTATTTT
cdr3_aa: CSVDPQGTDTQYF

d_call: -
clone_size: -
v_call: TRBV5-1
j_call: TRBJ2-2
cdr3_nt: TGCGCCAGCAGCGGCCAGGGCCCGAACACCGGGGAGCTGTTTTTT
cdr3_aa: CASSGQGPNTGELFF

d_call: TRBD1
clone_size: -
v_call: TRBV27
j_call: TRBJ2-7
cdr3_nt: TGTGCCAGCAGTTTTGGGACAGGAGAGCAGTACTTC
cdr3_aa: CASSFGTGEQYF

d_call: TRBD1
clone_size: -
v_call: TRBV18
j_call: TRBJ1-6
cdr3_nt: TGTGCCAGCTCACTGGGACAGACGGAATCACCCCTCCACTTT
cdr3_aa: CASSLGQTESPLHF

d_call: -
clone_size: -
v_call: TRBV5-6
j_call: TRBJ2-7
cdr3_nt: TGTGCCAGCAGCCCAGGTCCAGGGGCTTCCTACGAGCAGTACTTC
cdr3_aa: CASSPGPGASYEQYF

d_call: TRBD1
clone_size: once
v_call: TRBV18
j_call: TRBJ2-2
cdr3_nt: TGTGCCAGCTCAGCCGGGACAGGGGGCGGCACCGGGGAGCTGTTTTTT
cdr3_aa: CASSAGTGGGTGELFF